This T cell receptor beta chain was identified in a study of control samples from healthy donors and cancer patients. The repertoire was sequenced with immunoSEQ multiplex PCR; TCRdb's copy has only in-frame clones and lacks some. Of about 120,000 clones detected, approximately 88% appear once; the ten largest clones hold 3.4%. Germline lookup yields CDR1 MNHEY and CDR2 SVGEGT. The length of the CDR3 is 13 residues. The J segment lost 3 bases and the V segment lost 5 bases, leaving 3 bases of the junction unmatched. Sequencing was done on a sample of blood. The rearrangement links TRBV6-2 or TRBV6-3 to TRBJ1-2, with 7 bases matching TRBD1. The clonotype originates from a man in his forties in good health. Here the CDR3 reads CASSKDRDYGYTF. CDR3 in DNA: TGTGCCAGCAGTAAAGACAGGGACTATGGCTACACCTTC.